The entry below describes one T cell receptor beta chain. Its binding antigen is unknown. Nothing much larger sits one base from this clone, and base qualities are not available. The method was 5' RACE. The instrument given in TCRdb is Illumina HiSeq 2500. A second PCR of about 6 to 11 cycles was performed with a sample-barcoded 5' primer and a J-beta primer mix. A unique molecular identifier was introduced onto each TCR beta cDNA molecule by a template-switch 5' adaptor carrying 12 random nucleotides. At least 3 million CDR3-containing paired-end reads were obtained from each sample. First-strand cDNA was synthesized from all RNA with the Mint cDNA synthesis kit, primed by a TRBC-specific oligonucleotide. Following uracil-DNA glycosylase treatment, all cDNA underwent a first 18-cycle PCR with the universal primers M1SS and BC2_uni_R. The original methods were these. For normalization, 1 million high-quality reads, each with a distinct molecular identifier, were randomly selected from each sample. Instead of being binned into consensus sequences, reads with shared molecular identifiers were discarded. MiTCR, set to a Q25 quality threshold and the strictest error-elimination algorithm, was used for CDR3 identification, clonotype clustering and error correction. A nonparametric unseen species model with Euler transformation was used to estimate a lower bound on total TCR beta diversity. The public reads were run again by TCRdb, first through fastp at Q25 and then through MiXCR, and only productive beta chains were kept. Rows with a matching CDR3 protein are joined into one entry that keeps the most common DNA and genes. The V and J calls, along with clone size, are taken from TCRdb and not from the paper's own processing. The sample table records about 1 million distinct CDR3 sequences; 40% to 45% of these occur just once. 18% of the sample rests with the top ten.

This sample is part of a study of blood T cells in healthy people across ages (dated by TCRdb to between 2015 and 2017). For the wider study: In model experiments, template switching captured about one uniquely barcoded TCR beta cDNA molecule for every two T cells. To avoid experimental bias, donors of different ages were spread randomly across the sequencing lanes. Using deep sequencing normalized with unique cDNA molecular identifiers, the study measured how TCR beta repertoire diversity changes with age. The donors were split into four age groups: young (average about 15 years), middle-aged (about 40), aged (approximately 59) and long-lived (approximately 80). For two donors (one aged 18 to 30 and one aged 80 or older), the study analyzed two additional independent replicas of 1 million unique cDNA reads from the same blood draw.

CDR1 and CDR2 were assigned from the germline V gene (reference sequence) as DFQATT and SNEGSKA. Inclusive of the bounding cysteine and phenylalanine, the CDR3 is 13 residues long. The sequence is cut down to CDR3 DNA, 39 bases in frame from base 1. Systemically healthy Caucasian individuals from Russia, roughly 40 in total and aged roughly 6 to 95 years, were included as donors. Ten milliliters of peripheral blood were drawn from each donor into EDTA-treated Vacutainer tubes. Ficoll-Paque density-gradient centrifugation was used to isolate PBMCs, with at least 7 million obtained per sample. Trizol reagent was used to extract total RNA from PBMCs, with at least 5.5 micrograms per sample. Naive CD45RAhigh/CD27high T cell percentages were measured by flow cytometry on a PBMC aliquot from every donor. Overall study outcomes, separate from this receptor: Because profiling used bulk unsorted PBMCs, naive and antigen-experienced compartments could not be compared conclusively. The long-lived group showed more naive CD4+ T cells, fewer expanded clones and increased TCR diversity than the aged group, suggesting age selection. Observed TCR beta diversity correlated strongly with the percentage of naive T cells measured by flow cytometry. Observed TCR beta diversity per million T cells fell roughly linearly with age, and a significant reduction was already apparent by age roughly 40. Estimates of total diversity based on one million sequenced T cells were considered lower bounds and underestimates. The CMV infection status of donors was not known, potentially confounding age-related changes in expanded clonotypes.

The clonotype comes from a woman in her sixties or seventies in good health. Sequencing was performed on blood. The chain links TRBV20-1 with TRBJ2-4; the D gene remains uncertain. Gene TRBJ2-7 matches the end of the DNA better, so the J call may be wrong. The nucleotides are TGCAGTGCTGGCCCGGTTAGAGGCTACGAGCAGTACTTC. This encodes CSAGPVRGYEQYF.